This record looks at one T cell receptor beta chain sequence and its context. This clone occurred once. Its antigen has not been determined. Per-base quality was not reported, and no clone a single base away is much larger than it. The sample belongs to a study of blood T cell repertoires in COVID-19 (TCRdb year 2020). Study-wide context: Samples covering the acute and convalescent phases of COVID-19 were provided by collaborators in the United States, Italy and Spain. The material from the prospective study consisted of cDNA or gDNA derived from T cells, B-cell-depleted T cells, or PBMCs. Deeply sampled blood TCRbeta repertoires from subjects exposed to, actively infected with, or recovered from COVID-19 were included in the dataset. A freely available public database, intended as a resource for researchers studying the immune response to SARS-CoV-2, is where the repertoires were released. The samples were drawn from the first 160 participants of the ongoing ImmuneRACE study and from over a thousand subjects provided by 6 global collaborators. Sample metadata almost always included a de-identified subject ID, COVID-19 status, age in years and sex. HLA class I and class II types, where available, came from metadata supplied by the sample provider rather than from assay-based typing.

Taken from the germline V gene, the CDR1 and CDR2 loops are MNHEY and SVGEGT. The CDR3 goes from the cysteine to the phenylalanine over 11 residues. Just CDR3 DNA is preserved here, 33 bases in frame from base 1. V drops 6 bases and J drops 7 bases, leaving 9 bases in between. Beyond this particular receptor, the publication reports: How much clinical and demographic metadata was included differed by source and by participant, and the metadata was provided uncurated.

A second Seattle source provided samples from volunteer blood donors who had recovered from COVID-19. Collaborating institutions collected whole blood in K2EDTA tubes following their own protocols. Collaborator samples were shipped for TCRbeta analysis as frozen whole blood, isolated PBMCs, or DNA extracted from either sample type. TCRbeta CDR3 regions were amplified from genomic DNA by means of the immunoSEQ Assay, a bias-controlled multiplex PCR. The study's own analysis went as follows. The number of nucleated cells in each sample was estimated by amplification of reference gene primers within the assay. Sequence reads were collapsed and filtered to measure the absolute abundance of every unique TCRbeta CDR3 rearrangement. For each sample, productive Simpson clonality was calculated by taking the square root of Simpson's diversity index across productive rearrangements. The clones in this table, taken by TCRdb from immuneACCESS, are in-frame only. Not every clone is retained; where verified, under half of the shortfall comes from an unresolved V gene, and the cause of the rest is unknown. V and J calls and clone size are given by that table; D and trimming were obtained from the DNA. Within this sample are some 220,000 clones, with 87% of them counted one time only. In total, the top ten clones hold 10% to 15% of the sample.

This receptor was identified in a woman aged 18-30 years who had recovered from COVID-19. The chain joins TRBV6-2 or TRBV6-3 to TRBJ2-5; the D gene cannot be named for sure. Specimen: peripheral blood. The CDR3 protein: CASSPTGTQYF. The bases read TGTGCCAGCAGCCCGACGGGGACCCAGTACTTC.